This is a list of T cell receptor beta chains from one sample in a study of cytomegalovirus exposure and HLA in healthy donors. The method was immunoSEQ multiplex PCR; TCRdb's version includes in-frame clones alone and lacks a portion of them. The sample has about 42,000 clones, 45% to 65% seen once; the top ten hold 9% to 14%. The specimen was PBMCs. These receptors all stem from a human donor in good health. The CDR3 runs from the conserved cysteine through the conserved F or W. A D gene is named only where the DNA matches it firmly. Where a row states a size, it is once, few, many or the class of an expanded clone; other rows omit it.

clone size	V gene	J gene	D gene	CDR3 DNA	CDR3 protein
-	TRBV7-2	TRBJ1-5	-	TGTGCCAGCAGCTTAGACGACAGACGGCCCCAGCATTTT	CASSLDDRRPQHF
-	TRBV5-6	TRBJ1-1	-	TGTGCCAGCAGCAAATTAAACAGGCTGAACACTGAAGCTTTCTTT	CASSKLNRLNTEAFF
-	TRBV27	TRBJ1-1	-	TGTGCCAGCAGTAACCGAATCTTCGACAGGAACACTGAAGCTTTCTTT	CASSNRIFDRNTEAFF
-	TRBV19	TRBJ1-3	-	TGTGCCAGTAGTTCAGGGACAATCTCTGGAAACACCATATATTTT	CASSSGTISGNTIYF
few	TRBV6-6	TRBJ1-5	-	TGTGCCAGCACCAAGGGGGAGGGAAGGAGACAGCCCCAGCATTTT	CASTKGEGRRQPQHF
-	TRBV9	TRBJ1-5	TRBD1	TGTGCCAGCAGCGCCGGGGTGACAGGGGGCGAAGGGGGGAATCAGCCCCAGCATTTT	CASSAGVTGGEGGNQPQHF
medium-sized	TRBV10-2	TRBJ2-3	-	TGCGCCATCTCGACGGGAGCGACAGATACGCAGTATTTT	CAISTGATDTQYF
few	TRBV10-3	TRBJ2-5	-	TGTGCCATCAGGACCGGGGTGTCGACACAAGAGACCCAGTACTTC	CAIRTGVSTQETQYF
-	TRBV7-9	TRBJ1-5	-	TGTGCCAGCAGCGAGAAGTCTAACGATCAGCCCCAGCATTTT	CASSEKSNDQPQHF
-	TRBV28	TRBJ2-3	TRBD1	TGTGCCAGCAGTTTATTGGACAGGCTCACAGATACGCAGTATTTT	CASSLLDRLTDTQYF
-	TRBV29-1	TRBJ2-3	-	TGCAGCGTGAACAGGGTTGGGGGAGATACGCAGTATTTT	CSVNRVGGDTQYF
few	TRBV2	TRBJ2-7	TRBD1	TGTGCCAGCAGTACAACAGGGGTCCACGAGCAGTACTTC	CASSTTGVHEQYF
-	TRBV21-1	TRBJ2-2	-	TGTGCCAGCAGCAAAGCGGAAAGGACAGGGAACACCGGGGAGCTGTTTTTT	CASSKAERTGNTGELFF
-	TRBV10-3	TRBJ1-1	-	TGTGCCATCAGGGACAGCGGGGGTGAAGCTTTCTTT	CAIRDSGGEAFF
-	TRBV5-4	TRBJ1-2	-	TGTGCCAGCAGCTTTGAGCGGGGCTATGGCTACACCTTC	CASSFERGYGYTF
few	TRBV7-2	TRBJ2-2	-	TGTGCCAGCAGCTTTTTAACAGATAGACACACCGGGGAGCTGTTTTTT	CASSFLTDRHTGELFF
few	TRBV27	TRBJ2-3	-	TGTGCCAGCAGTCCCGAGGTGCGCAAAAAAGGGGGAGATACGCAGTATTTT	CASSPEVRKKGGDTQYF
-	TRBV7-3	TRBJ1-1	-	TGTGCCAGCAGCAAAAGAGTGCGGTGCGGGGATTGGGACACTGAAGCTTTCTTT	CASSKRVRCGDWDTEAFF
few	TRBV5-1	TRBJ2-5	-	TGCGCCAGCAGCCATGCCCGGGAGACGGGGGAAGAGACCCAGTACTTC	CASSHARETGEETQYF
-	TRBV6-5	TRBJ2-7	-	TGTGCCAGCAGCCGGACAGCCTACGAGCAGTACTTC	CASSRTAYEQYF
few	TRBV2	TRBJ2-7	-	TGTGCCAGCACCAGCTTCGGGACTTCTAGCTCCTACGAGCAGTACTTC	CASTSFGTSSSYEQYF
-	TRBV7-2	TRBJ2-2	TRBD1	TGTGCCAGCAGCTTAGCGGGACAGGAGGTGGCCACCGGGGAGCTGTTTTTT	CASSLAGQEVATGELFF
-	TRBV7-2	TRBJ1-4	TRBD1	TGTGCCAGCAGCTCTGGACAGGGCTACGAAAAACTGTTTTTT	CASSSGQGYEKLFF
-	TRBV4-3	TRBJ2-7	-	TGCGCCAGCAGCCTCAGGTCCTCAGCCGGATACGAGCAGTACTTC	CASSLRSSAGYEQYF